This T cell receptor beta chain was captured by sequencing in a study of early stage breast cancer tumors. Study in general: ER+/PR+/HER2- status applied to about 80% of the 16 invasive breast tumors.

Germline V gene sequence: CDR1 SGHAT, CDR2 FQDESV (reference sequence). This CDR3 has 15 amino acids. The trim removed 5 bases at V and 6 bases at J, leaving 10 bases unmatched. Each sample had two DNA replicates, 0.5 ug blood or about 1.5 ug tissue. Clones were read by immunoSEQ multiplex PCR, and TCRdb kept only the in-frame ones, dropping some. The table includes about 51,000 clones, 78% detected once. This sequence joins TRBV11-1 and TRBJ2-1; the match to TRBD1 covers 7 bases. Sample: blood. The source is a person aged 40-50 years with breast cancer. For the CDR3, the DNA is TGTGCCAGCAGCACTAGGACAGGCCACCTCAATGAGCAGTTCTTC. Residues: CASSTRTGHLNEQFF.